This is a list of T cell receptor beta chains from one sample in a study of blood T cells in healthy people across ages. TCRdb fed the 5' RACE reads into MiXCR, producing one record per CDR3 protein. Of hundreds of thousands of distinct CDR3 sequences listed, around 48% are singletons. Material: blood. Receptor source: a man aged 30 to 45 in good health. Both conserved end residues are part of each CDR3. Fields, in order: CDR3 length, V gene, D gene, clone size, J gene, CDR3 protein, CDR3 DNA. The D gene is left open where the match is weak. Clone sizes are given selectively: once, few, many, or a class where the clone is expanded.

len: 16; v_gene: TRBV6-2/TRBV6-3; d_gene: NA; abundance: NA; j_gene: TRBJ2-7; CDR3aa: CASSPDRIGGTGEQYF; CDR3nt: TGTGCCAGCAGCCCCGATAGGATCGGGGGTACCGGCGAGCAGTACTTC
len: 11; v_gene: TRBV29-1; d_gene: NA; abundance: many; j_gene: TRBJ2-7; CDR3aa: CSVEDRWEQYF; CDR3nt: TGCAGCGTTGAAGATCGGTGGGAGCAGTACTTC
len: 14; v_gene: TRBV3-1; d_gene: NA; abundance: few; j_gene: TRBJ1-1; CDR3aa: CASSQDFVNTEAFF; CDR3nt: TGTGCCAGCAGCCAAGATTTCGTGAACACTGAAGCTTTCTTT
len: 17; v_gene: TRBV3-1; d_gene: NA; abundance: many; j_gene: TRBJ1-5; CDR3aa: CASSQSFGGISNQPQHF; CDR3nt: TGTGCCAGCAGCCAATCATTCGGGGGCATAAGCAATCAGCCCCAGCATTTT
len: 12; v_gene: TRBV7-9; d_gene: NA; abundance: NA; j_gene: TRBJ2-3; CDR3aa: CSSSIGPDTQYF; CDR3nt: TGTTCCAGCAGCATAGGTCCAGATACGCAGTATTTT
len: 15; v_gene: TRBV9; d_gene: TRBD2; abundance: few; j_gene: TRBJ2-1; CDR3aa: CASSASGGPNNEQFF; CDR3nt: TGTGCCAGCAGCGCCAGCGGGGGACCCAACAATGAGCAGTTCTTC
len: 14; v_gene: TRBV6-1; d_gene: NA; abundance: NA; j_gene: TRBJ2-7; CDR3aa: CASSAVGLNYEQYF; CDR3nt: TGTGCCAGCAGTGCCGTGGGACTGAACTACGAGCAGTACTTC
len: 15; v_gene: TRBV11-1; d_gene: NA; abundance: NA; j_gene: TRBJ2-3; CDR3aa: CASSSRGPVRDTQYF; CDR3nt: TGTGCCAGCAGCTCGCGGGGACCGGTGAGGGATACGCAGTATTTT
len: 13; v_gene: TRBV2; d_gene: NA; abundance: NA; j_gene: TRBJ2-1; CDR3aa: CASIPTGNNEQFF; CDR3nt: TGTGCCAGCATTCCGACTGGGAACAATGAGCAGTTCTTC
len: 15; v_gene: TRBV10-3; d_gene: TRBD2; abundance: NA; j_gene: TRBJ2-5; CDR3aa: CAISELAGGLETQYF; CDR3nt: TGTGCCATCAGTGAACTAGCGGGGGGGCTGGAGACCCAGTACTTC
len: 12; v_gene: TRBV7-2; d_gene: NA; abundance: NA; j_gene: TRBJ2-7; CDR3aa: CASRAVSYEQYF; CDR3nt: TGTGCCAGCAGGGCCGTGTCCTACGAGCAGTACTTC
len: 17; v_gene: TRBV4-2; d_gene: TRBD2; abundance: few; j_gene: TRBJ2-4; CDR3aa: CASSRQTSGGNKNIQYF; CDR3nt: TGTGCCAGCAGCCGCCAGACTAGCGGGGGGAATAAAAACATTCAGTACTTC
len: 16; v_gene: TRBV7-9; d_gene: TRBD2; abundance: NA; j_gene: TRBJ2-3; CDR3aa: CASSETSGGAKDTQYF; CDR3nt: TGTGCCAGCAGCGAAACTAGCGGGGGGGCAAAAGATACGCAGTATTTT
len: 16; v_gene: TRBV6-2/TRBV6-3; d_gene: TRBD1; abundance: NA; j_gene: TRBJ1-1; CDR3aa: CASSYEAGGLNTEAFF; CDR3nt: TGTGCCAGCAGTTACGAGGCAGGGGGATTGAACACTGAAGCTTTCTTT
len: 17; v_gene: TRBV7-9; d_gene: NA; abundance: once; j_gene: TRBJ2-5; CDR3aa: CASSSPGQALRQETQYF; CDR3nt: TGTGCCAGCAGCTCCCCGGGCCAGGCCCTGAGACAAGAGACCCAGTACTTC
len: 14; v_gene: TRBV7-2; d_gene: TRBD1; abundance: NA; j_gene: TRBJ2-7; CDR3aa: CASSKGQVVGEQYF; CDR3nt: TGTGCCAGCAGCAAGGGACAGGTTGTCGGCGAGCAGTACTTC
len: 13; v_gene: TRBV20-1; d_gene: NA; abundance: few; j_gene: TRBJ2-3; CDR3aa: CSVKGRRADTQYF; CDR3nt: TGCAGTGTAAAGGGCAGGAGAGCAGATACGCAGTATTTT
len: 15; v_gene: TRBV20-1; d_gene: TRBD1; abundance: once; j_gene: TRBJ1-6; CDR3aa: CSARVGQGYNSPLHF; CDR3nt: TGCAGTGCTAGAGTGGGACAGGGTTATAATTCACCCCTCCACTTT
len: 15; v_gene: TRBV7-9; d_gene: NA; abundance: NA; j_gene: TRBJ1-2; CDR3aa: CASSFVEFEDYGYTF; CDR3nt: TGTGCCAGCAGCTTTGTTGAGTTTGAAGACTATGGCTACACCTTC
len: 13; v_gene: TRBV6-1; d_gene: TRBD1; abundance: NA; j_gene: TRBJ2-4; CDR3aa: CAHRQGAGNIQYF; CDR3nt: TGTGCCCATAGACAGGGGGCAGGAAACATTCAGTACTTC
len: 13; v_gene: TRBV6-2/TRBV6-3; d_gene: NA; abundance: few; j_gene: TRBJ1-2; CDR3aa: CASSFPLGGGYTF; CDR3nt: TGTGCCAGCAGTTTCCCCCTAGGCGGGGGCTACACCTTC
len: 13; v_gene: TRBV10-3; d_gene: TRBD1; abundance: many; j_gene: TRBJ2-7; CDR3aa: CAIGGTGSYEQYF; CDR3nt: TGTGCCATCGGAGGGACAGGGAGCTACGAGCAGTACTTC
len: 15; v_gene: TRBV11-3; d_gene: TRBD2; abundance: many; j_gene: TRBJ2-7; CDR3aa: CASSLLAGGNYEQYF; CDR3nt: TGTGCCAGCAGCCTTTTAGCGGGGGGTAACTACGAGCAGTACTTC
len: 13; v_gene: TRBV20-1; d_gene: NA; abundance: NA; j_gene: TRBJ1-5; CDR3aa: CSARESGTQPQHF; CDR3nt: TGCAGTGCTAGAGAGTCGGGGACTCAGCCCCAGCATTTT
len: 14; v_gene: TRBV10-3; d_gene: TRBD2; abundance: NA; j_gene: TRBJ2-5; CDR3aa: CAISPGLDQETQYF; CDR3nt: TGTGCCATCAGCCCGGGACTAGACCAAGAGACCCAGTACTTC
len: 16; v_gene: TRBV28; d_gene: NA; abundance: NA; j_gene: TRBJ1-6; CDR3aa: CASSLYPRKDNSPLHF; CDR3nt: TGTGCCAGCAGTCTCTACCCCAGAAAGGATAATTCACCCCTCCACTTT
len: 15; v_gene: TRBV7-2; d_gene: NA; abundance: few; j_gene: TRBJ2-7; CDR3aa: CASSLEVLGSGEQYF; CDR3nt: TGTGCCAGCAGCTTAGAAGTTCTGGGATCTGGCGAGCAGTACTTC
len: 15; v_gene: TRBV28; d_gene: TRBD2; abundance: NA; j_gene: TRBJ2-3; CDR3aa: CASSFWRGGTDTQYF; CDR3nt: TGTGCCAGCAGTTTCTGGCGGGGGGGTACAGATACGCAGTATTTT
len: 15; v_gene: TRBV28; d_gene: TRBD1; abundance: NA; j_gene: TRBJ1-2; CDR3aa: CASSSSLQGARGYTF; CDR3nt: TGTGCCAGCAGTTCCTCCTTACAGGGGGCGCGGGGCTACACCTTC
len: 15; v_gene: TRBV12-3/TRBV12-4; d_gene: TRBD1; abundance: few; j_gene: TRBJ2-1; CDR3aa: CASSPGGLVNNEQFF; CDR3nt: TGTGCCAGCAGTCCAGGGGGCTTAGTGAACAATGAGCAGTTCTTC
len: 16; v_gene: TRBV10-3; d_gene: NA; abundance: few; j_gene: TRBJ2-2; CDR3aa: CAISEGGLQEPGELFF; CDR3nt: TGTGCCATCAGTGAGGGGGGTCTTCAAGAACCCGGGGAGCTGTTTTTT
len: 13; v_gene: TRBV27; d_gene: NA; abundance: NA; j_gene: TRBJ2-7; CDR3aa: CASRQQGSYEQYF; CDR3nt: TGTGCCAGCAGGCAACAGGGCTCCTACGAGCAGTACTTC
len: 14; v_gene: TRBV6-2/TRBV6-3; d_gene: TRBD2; abundance: NA; j_gene: TRBJ2-3; CDR3aa: CASRRGLATDTQYF; CDR3nt: TGTGCCAGCAGGCGAGGACTAGCGACAGATACGCAGTATTTT
len: 16; v_gene: TRBV15; d_gene: NA; abundance: NA; j_gene: TRBJ2-2; CDR3aa: CATSRDHIGGTGELFF; CDR3nt: TGTGCCACCAGCAGAGATCATATCGGGGGCACCGGGGAGCTGTTTTTT
len: 13; v_gene: TRBV6-5; d_gene: NA; abundance: NA; j_gene: TRBJ2-7; CDR3aa: CASSYTTGREQYF; CDR3nt: TGTGCCAGCAGTTACACTACAGGGCGGGAGCAGTACTTC
len: 13; v_gene: TRBV29-1; d_gene: NA; abundance: many; j_gene: TRBJ2-1; CDR3aa: CSVAPVGYNEQFF; CDR3nt: TGCAGCGTTGCCCCGGTCGGGTACAATGAGCAGTTCTTC
len: 15; v_gene: TRBV12-3/TRBV12-4; d_gene: TRBD2; abundance: few; j_gene: TRBJ2-7; CDR3aa: CASSFSGTSYYEQYF; CDR3nt: TGTGCCAGCAGTTTTAGTGGGACTAGCTACTACGAGCAGTACTTC
len: 12; v_gene: TRBV7-9; d_gene: TRBD1; abundance: once; j_gene: TRBJ2-7; CDR3aa: CASSLGQPEQYF; CDR3nt: TGTGCCAGCAGCTTGGGACAGCCCGAGCAGTACTTC
len: 16; v_gene: TRBV2; d_gene: NA; abundance: NA; j_gene: TRBJ1-1; CDR3aa: CASTDTDPGRLRKAFF; CDR3nt: TGTGCCAGCACCGATACGGACCCGGGACGCTTAAGGAAGGCTTTCTTT
len: 15; v_gene: TRBV27; d_gene: TRBD1; abundance: few; j_gene: TRBJ2-7; CDR3aa: CASSFFPGQGYEQYF; CDR3nt: TGTGCCAGCAGTTTCTTTCCGGGACAGGGCTACGAGCAGTACTTC
len: 15; v_gene: TRBV7-8; d_gene: NA; abundance: NA; j_gene: TRBJ2-7; CDR3aa: CASSPSPGSSYEQYF; CDR3nt: TGTGCCAGCAGCCCCTCGCCCGGATCCTCCTACGAGCAGTACTTC
len: 18; v_gene: TRBV9; d_gene: TRBD2; abundance: NA; j_gene: TRBJ2-2; CDR3aa: CASSVATSGAGVTGELFF; CDR3nt: TGTGCCAGCAGCGTAGCGACTTCGGGAGCGGGGGTCACCGGGGAGCTGTTTTTT